These 12 T cell receptor beta chains were all obtained from the same sample, sequenced in a study of beta chain features in type 1 diabetes. Antigens for these TCRs are unknown. All of the isolated RNA was reverse transcribed, so expressed TCRB transcripts were sequenced. Repertoires were generated with immunoSEQ multiplex PCR, while TCRdb's copy carries only in-frame clones and drops some. The sample lists 300,000 or so clones; 14% were seen once. Whole-study results and caveats: TCRB CDR3s were moderately but significantly shorter in Type 1 diabetes patients in all four CD4+ subsets.

Sequenced: naive CD4+ T cells from blood. These TCRs come from a man younger than 40 with type 1 diabetes.

The chain links TRBV9 to TRBJ2-1, with D unresolved. Trimming stripped 3 bases from V and 3 bases from J, with 7 bases between. The germline gives CDR1 SGDLS, CDR2 YYNGEE. CDR3 size: 13 residues. In DNA form, the CDR3 reads TGTGCCAGCAGCGGCACAGTCTACAATGAGCAGTTCTTC. As protein: CASSGTVYNEQFF.

This clone was seen more than once but under ten times. The rearrangement joins TRBV15 to TRBJ2-1; TRBD2 matches 10 bases. V lost 1 base to trimming and J lost 1 base; unmatched junction nucleotides: 4. CDR1 is LNHNV, CDR2 YYDKDF, per germline (reference sequence). This CDR3 has 17 amino acids. CDR3 sequence (DNA): TGTGCCACCAGCAGAGGCTCGACTAGCGGGTCCTACAATGAGCAGTTCTTC. Translating it yields CATSRGSTSGSYNEQFF.

The chain has TRBV18 and TRBJ2-3, with D possibly TRBD2 on 5 matching bases. CDR1 is KGHSH, CDR2 LQKENI, per germline. Trimming removed 3 bases at V and 4 bases at J, with 17 bases between. The CDR3 totals 16 residues. DNA of the CDR3: TGTGCCAGCTCACCTCCGGGATCACTGAGGGCAGATACGCAGTATTTT. Protein product: CASSPPGSLRADTQYF.

The chain has TRBV4-1 and TRBJ2-7, with 12 bases identical to TRBD2. This CDR3 has 17 residues. Per the germline V gene, CDR1 is MGHRA and CDR2 is YSYEKL. Trimming took 0 bases from V and 5 from J; bases not matched to a gene: 8. CDR3: CASSQDSALAGGHEQYF. As DNA, the CDR3 is TGCGCCAGCAGCCAAGATTCGGCTCTAGCGGGAGGGCACGAGCAGTACTTC.

This clone has more than one count but fewer than ten. CDR3 coding DNA: TGTGCCAGCAGCTTAGAAACTAGCCCGCCTCTCGAGCAGTACTTC. Translating gives CASSLETSPPLEQYF. The genes are TRBV7-6 and TRBJ2-7; a possible D gene is TRBD2 (6 bases). CDR3 size: 15 residues. Per germline, CDR1 SGHVS and CDR2 FNYEAQ. V dropped 1 base and J dropped 6 bases, with 16 bases sitting between them.

The V call is TRBV5-1, the J call TRBJ2-6; D remains unclear. Between the trimmed V and J ends, which lost 3 bases and 0 bases, there was a span of 7 bases. Germline V gene data show CDR1 as SGHRS and CDR2 as YFSETQ. The CDR3 is 15 residues long. The chain's CDR3 is CASSSITSGANVLTF. In DNA form, the CDR3 reads TGCGCCAGCAGCTCTATTACCTCTGGGGCCAACGTCCTGACTTTC.

J is TRBJ2-7 and V is TRBV5-1, with 10 positions matching TRBD1. Germline V gene data show CDR1 as SGHRS and CDR2 as YFSETQ. The CDR3 runs 15 residues. V trimming: 4 bases; J trimming: 3 bases; junction bases outside the gene matches: 7. Here the CDR3 reads CASSPAGQGFYEQYF. CDR3 DNA sequence: TGCGCCAGCAGCCCCGCGGGACAGGGGTTCTACGAGCAGTACTTC.

The V gene is TRBV18, the J gene TRBJ2-7; D is possibly TRBD1 (6 bases). The CDR3 sequence is 14 residues long. Germline CDR1 reads KGHSH; CDR2 reads LQKENI. V was shortened by 6 bases and J by 2 bases, with 14 bases between the two germline ends. The chain's CDR3 is CASSLRGRAYEQYF. CDR3 DNA sequence: TGTGCCAGCTCGCTCAGGGGAAGGGCCTACGAGCAGTACTTC.

This clone was seen more than once but under ten times. The chain joins TRBV6-5 to TRBJ1-1; 11 bases are shared with TRBD1. The length of the CDR3 is 14 residues. The germline V gene encodes CDR1 MNHEY and CDR2 SVGAGI. V lost 9 bases to trimming and J lost 5 bases; unmatched junction nucleotides: 8. CDR3 in amino acids: CASTGQGARTEAFF. In nucleotides, the CDR3 is TGTGCCAGTACCGGACAGGGGGCGAGGACTGAAGCTTTCTTT.

The rearrangement uses TRBV5-1 and TRBJ2-1; maybe TRBD1 (6 bases). Per germline, CDR1 SGHRS and CDR2 YFSETQ. CDR3 length: 15 residues. V gave up 4 bases and J gave up 6 bases, with 17 bases separating them. CDR3 amino acids: CASSQLTGRGNEQFF. The CDR3 region has the DNA TGCGCCAGCAGCCAATTAACAGGGAGAGGCAATGAGCAGTTCTTC.

In regard to this clone: In the same sample, other DNA sequences code for this CDR3. The rearrangement uses TRBV28 and TRBJ2-2; no clear D. With 3 bases removed from V and 1 base from J, the gap between germline ends came to 6 bases. The germline V gene encodes CDR1 MDHEN and CDR2 SYDVKM. The CDR3 contains 14 residues. CDR3 amino acids: CASSFYRNTGELFF. CDR3 nucleotide sequence: TGTGCCAGCAGTTTTTACAGGAACACCGGGGAGCTGTTTTTT.

The chain has TRBV6-1 and TRBJ2-5, with D tentatively TRBD2 (5 bases). The CDR3 runs 16 residues. Germline loops: CDR1 MNHNS, CDR2 SASEGT. Trimming removed 3 bases from V and 5 bases from J, with 19 bases in between. The CDR3, as DNA: TGTGCCAGCAGTGACCTCGGCCTGGGGAGCCGGGAGACCCAGTACTTC. Its protein product is CASSDLGLGSRETQYF.